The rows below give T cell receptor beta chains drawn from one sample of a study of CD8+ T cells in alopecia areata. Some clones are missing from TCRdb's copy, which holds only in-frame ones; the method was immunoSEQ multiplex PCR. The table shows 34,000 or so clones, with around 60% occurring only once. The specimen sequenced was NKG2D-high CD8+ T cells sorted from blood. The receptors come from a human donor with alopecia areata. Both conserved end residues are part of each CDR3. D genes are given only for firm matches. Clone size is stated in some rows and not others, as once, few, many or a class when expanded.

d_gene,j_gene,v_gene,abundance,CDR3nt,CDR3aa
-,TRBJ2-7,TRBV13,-,TGTGCCAGCAGCCCCCGACCGACGAACTCCTACGAGCAGTACTTC,CASSPRPTNSYEQYF
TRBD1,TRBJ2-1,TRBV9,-,TGTGCCAGCAGCGCGGGACAGGGGTACTACAATGAGCAGTTCTTC,CASSAGQGYYNEQFF
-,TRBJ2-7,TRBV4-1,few,TGCGCCAGCAGCCAAGAGTCGGGGACCCTGACCTACGAGCAGTACTTC,CASSQESGTLTYEQYF
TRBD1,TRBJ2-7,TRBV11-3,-,TGTGCCAGCAGCCTTGGGACAGGGAACTACGAGCAGTACTTC,CASSLGTGNYEQYF
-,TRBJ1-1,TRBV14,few,TGTGCCACAGGGACGGCCACTGAAGCTTTCTTT,CATGTATEAFF
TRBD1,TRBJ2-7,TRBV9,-,TGTGCCAGCAGCGTAGCTCGGGACAGAGGCCCCTACGAGCAGTACTTC,CASSVARDRGPYEQYF
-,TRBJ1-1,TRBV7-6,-,TGTGCCAGCAGCTTATTAGGGGGGCGGGACACTGAAGCTTTCTTT,CASSLLGGRDTEAFF
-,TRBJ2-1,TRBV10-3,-,TGTGCCATCGGGGGAGGCGAGCAGTTCTTC,CAIGGGEQFF
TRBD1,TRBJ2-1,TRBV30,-,TGTGCCTGGACTAGTCTGGCAGGGGGTGAGCAGTTCTTC,CAWTSLAGGEQFF
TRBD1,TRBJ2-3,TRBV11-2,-,TGTGCCAGCAGCTTCAGGGGGACAGATACGCAGTATTTT,CASSFRGTDTQYF
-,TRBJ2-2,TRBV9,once,TGTGCCAGCAGCGTGAACAGTGACACCGGGGAGCTGTTTTTT,CASSVNSDTGELFF